Listed here are 15 T cell receptor beta chains from one sample, sequenced in a study of radiation and T cells in renal cell carcinoma. Produced via immunoSEQ multiplex PCR; TCRdb's table is partial and in-frame only. The sample records some 150,000 clones, roughly 83% being singletons. Documented time point: baseline pretreatment blood. Treatment denoted: 15 Gy SBRT to primary tumor, nephrectomy 4 weeks later. The sample was blood, taken from a patient whose treatment included radiotherapy and nephrectomy. The receptors derive from a woman aged 45-60 years with renal cell carcinoma.

The chain combines TRBV10-3 with TRBJ2-1; D not certain. Germline V gene data show CDR1 as ENHRY and CDR2 as SYGVKD. This CDR3 region has 12 residues. Trimming took 6 bases from V and 4 from J, leaving 7 bases between them. The CDR3 region is CAIRSVYNEQFF. The CDR3 DNA follows: TGTGCCATCAGGTCAGTTTACAATGAGCAGTTCTTC.

The chain has TRBV27 and TRBJ2-7; D perhaps matches TRBD2 (5 bases). CDR3 length equals 15 residues. Germline CDR1 is MNHEY and CDR2 is SMNVEV (reference sequence). V dropped 4 bases and J dropped 0 bases, with 13 bases sitting between them. Written as DNA, the CDR3 is TGTGCCAGCAGTTACACCGAGGGCAGCTCCTACGAGCAGTACTTC. Its translation: CASSYTEGSSYEQYF.

V gene TRBV30 combines with J gene TRBJ2-3; TRBD2 matches 7 bases. The CDR3 covers 14 residues. Germline CDR1 GTSNPN, CDR2 SVGIG (reference sequence). V dropped 1 base and J dropped 6; count of bases not matched to a gene: 7. This CDR3 reads CAWSAKRGWDTQYF. The CDR3 coding sequence is TGTGCCTGGAGTGCAAAGCGGGGTTGGGATACGCAGTATTTT.

This clone has only a few counts. This sequence joins TRBV19 and TRBJ1-5; D is uncertain. The CDR3 loop spans 16 amino acids. With 3 bases removed from V and 2 bases from J, the gap between germline ends came to 14 bases. Per germline, CDR1 LNHDA and CDR2 SQIVND (reference sequence). The CDR3 nucleotides are TGTGCCAGTAGTATGGGCACGGAAGAGGGCAATCAGCCCCAGCATTTT. It codes for CASSMGTEEGNQPQHF. Filled out from reference TRBV19 and TRBJ1-5, the complete variable domain reads DGGITQSPKYLFRKEGQNVTLSCEQNLNHDAMYWYRQDPGQGLRLIYYSQIVNDFQKGDIAEGYSVSREKKESFPLTVTSAQKNPTAFYLCASSMGTEEGNQPQHFGDGTRLSIL.

This chain joins TRBV15 and TRBJ1-2; TRBD1 might be the D (6 bases). In germline, CDR1 is LNHNV, CDR2 YYDKDF (reference sequence). The CDR3 loop spans 16 amino acids. With 4 bases removed from V and 4 bases from J, the gap between germline ends came to 19 bases. CDR3 region: CATSKGGQALIYGYTF. CDR3 nucleotides: TGTGCCACCAGCAAAGGGGGGCAGGCCCTAATCTATGGCTACACCTTC.

This chain uses TRBV2 with TRBJ1-1, with 9 bases aligning to TRBD1. V trimming: 6 bases; J trimming: 1 base; junction bases outside the gene matches: 3. The length of the CDR3 is 14 residues. Germline CDR1 and CDR2: SNHLY and FYNNEI. This chain's CDR3 is CASSQGQGNTEAFF. The CDR3 nucleotides read TGTGCCAGCAGCCAGGGACAGGGGAACACTGAAGCTTTCTTT.

The chain recombines TRBV7-2 with TRBJ2-2, with 9 bases identical to TRBD1. This CDR3 comprises 15 residues. With V trimmed by 5 bases and J by 3 bases, 4 bases remained unmatched. Germline V gene lookup returns CDR1 SGHTA and CDR2 FQGNSA. Written as DNA, the CDR3 is TGTGCCAGCAGCACAACAGGGGGCGACACCGGGGAGCTGTTTTTT. Encoded protein: CASSTTGGDTGELFF.

The chain's CDR3 is CASSFSGVRYEQYF. The CDR3 DNA sequence: TGTGCCAGCAGCTTTAGCGGGGTTCGGTACGAGCAGTACTTC. V usage is TRBV7-2 and J usage is TRBJ2-7; 8 bases map to TRBD2. V lost 3 bases and J lost 4; bases outside the gene matches: 5. The CDR3 runs 14 residues. Germline-derived CDR1 and CDR2 are SGHTA and FQGNSA.

V is TRBV5-6 and J is TRBJ1-5; D is uncertain. Trimming shortened V by 0 bases and J by 0 bases, and 10 bases separated the two germline ends. The CDR3 has 16 amino acids. From germline, CDR1 is SGHDT and CDR2 YYEEEE. CDR3 sequence reads: CASSLDGGNSNQPQHF. CDR3 coding DNA: TGTGCCAGCAGCTTGGACGGAGGCAATAGCAATCAGCCCCAGCATTTT.

V and J are TRBV19 and TRBJ1-1; no clear D gene. The germline gives CDR1 LNHDA, CDR2 SQIVND (reference sequence). Between the trimmed V and J ends, which lost 7 bases and 2 bases, there was a span of 14 bases. This CDR3 region has 14 residues. The CDR3 loop is CASTMSRLNTEAFF. The CDR3 DNA sequence: TGTGCCAGTACCATGTCCCGGCTAAACACTGAAGCTTTCTTT.

The chain uses TRBV29-1 and TRBJ1-1; D is possibly TRBD1 (6 bases). The V end lost 0 bases, the J end lost 4 bases, and 9 bases lay between the germline ends. The germline V gene has CDR1 SQVTM and CDR2 ANQGSEA. The CDR3 length is 13 residues. CDR3 sequence (DNA): TGCAGCGTTGAAGACAGGGGTTTCACTGAAGCTTTCTTT. It is translated as CSVEDRGFTEAFF.

V is TRBV18 and J is TRBJ1-2; no definite D call. CDR1 is KGHSH, CDR2 LQKENI, per germline. Trimming shortened V by 2 bases and J by 8 bases, and 18 bases separated the two germline ends. The CDR3 is 15 amino acids. The chain's CDR3 is CASSPETRFLVGYTF. The CDR3 DNA reads as TGTGCCAGCTCACCAGAGACCCGTTTTTTGGTCGGCTACACCTTC.

The V and J genes are TRBV10-3 and TRBJ2-5; possible D gene TRBD1, 6 bases. V was clipped by 10 bases and J by 2 bases, with 17 bases between them. The CDR3 has 14 amino acids. Germline loops: CDR1 ENHRY, CDR2 SYGVKD. As DNA, the CDR3 is TGTGCCACTGGGGATCGGACAGTACAAGAGACCCAGTACTTC. Its translation is CATGDRTVQETQYF.

The V call is TRBV14, the J call TRBJ1-6; no clear D. Germline V gives CDR1 SGHDN, CDR2 FVKESK. This CDR3 region has 13 residues. Between the trimmed V and J ends, which lost 2 bases and 10 bases, there was a span of 9 bases. As DNA, the CDR3 is TGTGCCAGCAGCCAACTATCGGGCTCACCCCTCCACTTT. Translated, it gives CASSQLSGSPLHF.

The rearrangement uses TRBV27 and TRBJ1-1, with D possibly TRBD1 on 5 matching bases. Germline-derived CDR1 and CDR2 are MNHEY and SMNVEV (reference sequence). The V and J ends lost 7 bases and 1 base respectively, with 13 bases between them. The CDR3 spans 14 residues. This CDR3 reads CASTPGGTNTEAFF. CDR3 coding DNA: TGTGCCAGCACTCCGGGAGGGACGAACACTGAAGCTTTCTTT.